Described below is a single T cell receptor beta chain sequence and its context. The data derive from a study of blood T cell repertoires in COVID-19. Whole-study context: The analysed material was cDNA or gDNA that came from T cells, B-cell-depleted T cells, or PBMCs.

Germline CDR1 LNHNV, CDR2 YYDKDF (reference sequence). The CDR3 has 14 amino acids. Trimming at V came to 5 bases and at J to 7 bases, leaving 10 bases not matched to a gene. This table comes from immunoSEQ multiplex PCR, and its TCRdb copy is limited to in-frame clones, with some not included. The sample has some 280,000 clones, approximately 91% seen once. The receptor's source is a woman aged 55-75 years with acute or convalescent COVID-19. The J gene is TRBJ2-5, the V gene TRBV15; 7 bases align to TRBD2. Sequenced input: peripheral blood. The CDR3 is CATSPTAASGTQYF. DNA of the CDR3: TGTGCCACCAGCCCTACGGCGGCTAGCGGGACCCAGTACTTC.